This T cell receptor beta chain was found in a study of T cells in Graves' hyperthyroidism and ophthalmopathy (dated by TCRdb to between 2019 and 2020). Study-level background: Peripheral blood samples were taken at initial diagnosis, before any treatment was given. An independent validation cohort of about 20 hyperthyroidism patients and approximately 15 patients who later progressed to ophthalmopathy tested prospective prediction of ophthalmopathy. Once sampling was done, hyperthyroidism patients were given methimazole at a starting dose of 30 mg daily, whereas ophthalmopathy patients were given high-dose intravenous methylprednisolone. In six Graves' hyperthyroidism patients, the study also compared T-cell repertoires from thyroid tissue with T-cell repertoires from blood. The paper reports TCR Vbeta CDR3 sequencing of approximately 140 peripheral blood samples: 43 ophthalmopathy, roughly 80 hyperthyroidism and roughly 17 progressor patients. TCR V-J signatures able to tell the groups apart were searched for in a discovery cohort of 90 to 100 patients, of whom roughly 42 had Graves' ophthalmopathy and under 65 had stable Graves' hyperthyroidism. The approximately 98 discovery patients were randomly divided into training and test sets at a 7:3 ratio.

A patient counted as having stable Graves' hyperthyroidism if no progression to ophthalmopathy occurred over 18 months of follow-up. Hyperthyroidism patients were newly diagnosed, with disease duration under 2 months, and aged 18 to 65 years. The study excluded patients with uncontrolled infections, other autoimmune diseases, pregnancy or lactation. Diagnoses relied on clinical symptoms, serum thyroxine and TRAb, thyroid ultrasound and orbital computed tomography. Ficoll-Paque density gradient centrifugation was used to isolate PBMCs from 10 ml of fresh peripheral blood. Total RNA was extracted with Trizol reagent, and quality was checked on an Agilent 2100 Bioanalyzer. The TCR beta CDR3 regions were amplified from RNA transcripts. For the first round of RT-PCR on the TCR CDR3, the HTBI primer set was used together with the Qiagen OneStep RT-PCR kit. Libraries were constructed in a second round of multiplex PCR, after which size selection and purification were carried out. The libraries were sequenced on an Illumina HiSeq2000 using paired-end 100 bp reads. Per the source publication's procedure: SOAPnuke was used to process the raw data, removing reads that contained adapters or uncalled bases, had a mean Phred below 15, or lacked an exact match to the constant primer or identifier. High-quality paired reads were merged with COPE v1.2.5, and unique nucleotide sequences were defined as clonotypes. Clonotypes were aligned to IMGT TRBV, TRBD and TRBJ reference segments using MiTCR v1.1. The analysis was restricted to V-J combinations with a frequency above 0.0001, which together covered about 99% of the repertoires. The TCS score was defined as the ratio of F50 (clonal expansion) to E x V (chaos), calculated using BLOSUM62-based TCRdist between CDR3 peptides within each V-J. Welch's t-statistics and random forest reduced around 510 V-J features to 10 to 15, which were used in a naive Bayes classifier (R e1071). The Morisita-Horn index was used to measure how similar the thyroid and blood repertoires were. TCRdb reran the public reads through fastp at Q25 and MiXCR, keeping productive beta chains. Duplicate CDR3 protein sequences are folded into a single record with the most common DNA and genes. The V and J calls come from TCRdb's annotation, not from the publication. This sample lists roughly 700,000 distinct CDR3 sequences; over 35% were detected once. The ten largest account for roughly 30% of the sample.

Results the study describes overall, beyond this receptor: Sample size was not statistically predetermined, and blinding of investigators to group allocation was not performed. Ophthalmopathy was separated from stable hyperthyroidism by a 13 V-J signature model, with approximately 85% sensitivity and roughly 84% specificity obtained in cross-validation and 80%/75% obtained in testing. In validation, the model predicted progression to ophthalmopathy with just under 71% sensitivity and around 72% specificity, a median of 6.5 months before onset. Blood samples also contained most of the expanded thyroid clonotypes (frequency above 0.001), which suggests that blood repertoires may reflect thyroid immune responses.

Trimmed from V: 2 bases; trimmed from J: 4 bases; junction bases lacking a gene match: 12. The CDR3 numbers 18 residues from cysteine through phenylalanine. Solely the CDR3 DNA is kept, with 54 bases framed from the first base. The germline V gene specifies SGHTA as CDR1 and FQGNSA as CDR2. With regard to this clonotype: Its target antigen remains unknown. Per-nucleotide qualities are absent, and no much larger clonotype sits a single base away.

What was sequenced was blood. This receptor was taken from a middle-aged woman with Graves' hyperthyroidism. The rearranged segments are TRBV7-2 and TRBJ1-5; TRBD1 lines up with 9 middle nucleotides. The encoded CDR3 is CASSLPSRDRDLNQPQHF. The DNA sequence is TGTGCCAGCAGCTTACCATCCCGGGACAGGGACCTTAATCAGCCCCAGCATTTT.